Shown below are 30 T cell receptor beta chains from a single sample sequenced in a study of blood T cell repertoires in COVID-19. Sequencing was performed with immunoSEQ multiplex PCR; in TCRdb, only in-frame clones are kept and a portion is missing. Here the sample spans 25,000 to 30,000 clones, around four fifths being singletons. The sequenced material came from peripheral blood. The origin of the receptors is a man in his 70s with acute or convalescent COVID-19.

This clone was detected only a few times. The chain links TRBV30 to TRBJ2-3, with TRBD1 matching over 11 bases. The CDR3 spans 17 residues. After removal of 7 bases from V and 3 bases from J, the junction contained 15 bases not matched to a gene. Per the germline V gene, CDR1 is GTSNPN and CDR2 is SVGIG (reference sequence). The CDR3 spells CASLPGTGGFGTDTQYF. CDR3 DNA: TGTGCCTCCCTCCCCGGGACAGGGGGTTTCGGGACAGATACGCAGTATTTT.

In this sample, this clone turned up once. The chain combines TRBV5-1 with TRBJ2-7; 9 positions agree with TRBD1. Germline trimming cut 3 bases from V and 4 bases from J; bases unmatched to any gene: 8. This CDR3 spans 15 amino acids. Germline V gene sequence: CDR1 SGHRS, CDR2 YFSETQ. The CDR3 DNA is TGCGCCAGCAGCTCCCGGGACAGGGCGTTATACGAGCAGTACTTC. The encoded protein is CASSSRDRALYEQYF.

The chain links TRBV5-4 to TRBJ2-1; D gene ambiguous. Germline V lookup: CDR1 SGHNT, CDR2 YYREEE (reference sequence). Trimming removed 0 bases from V and 7 bases from J, with 11 bases in between. CDR3 length equals 14 residues. The CDR3 reads CASSLVPRRNEQFF. The CDR3 DNA is TGTGCCAGCAGCTTGGTGCCTAGGCGGAATGAGCAGTTCTTC.

The CDR3 sequence is CATSDGTTSNYGYTF. The CDR3 DNA reads as TGTGCCACCAGTGATGGGACTACTTCTAACTATGGCTACACCTTC. The rearrangement links TRBV24-1 to TRBJ1-2; D perhaps matches TRBD1 (5 bases). CDR1 is KGHDR, CDR2 SFDVKD, per germline. V shed 3 bases and J shed 0 bases, with 10 bases lying between them. The CDR3 has 15 amino acids.

V usage is TRBV4-3 and J usage is TRBJ2-6, with TRBD2 as a possible D gene (5 bases). The CDR3 extends over 17 amino acids. Germline loops: CDR1 LGHNA, CDR2 YSLEER. Trimming took off 4 bases at V and 3 bases at J, with 16 bases between the two ends. The DNA of the CDR3 is TGCGCCAGCAGCCCTAGCTTCGGGATCCGTGGGGCCAACGTCCTGACTTTC. Its translation: CASSPSFGIRGANVLTF.

This chain connects TRBV27 to TRBJ1-5, with D possibly being TRBD1 (6 bases). This CDR3 spans 13 amino acids. V lost 9 bases and J 0 bases, leaving 9 bases between the germline ends. Germline V gene sequence: CDR1 MNHEY, CDR2 SMNVEV (reference sequence). CDR3 amino acids: CASWDNSNQPQHF. CDR3 nucleotides: TGTGCCAGTTGGGACAATAGCAATCAGCCCCAGCATTTT.

V gene TRBV7-3 combines with J gene TRBJ2-2, with D maybe TRBD1 (5 bases). The CDR3 is made up of 14 amino acids. V was trimmed by 2 bases and J by 7 bases, leaving 11 bases between them. CDR1 is SGHTA and CDR2 is FQGTGA in the germline V gene. CDR3 DNA sequence: TGTGCCAGCAGCTTATTGCAGGGAATCGGGGAGCTGTTTTTT. Protein: CASSLLQGIGELFF.

The chain couples TRBV6-5 to TRBJ2-3, with unresolved D. This CDR3 has 12 amino acids. The V gene's germline CDR1 is MNHEY and CDR2 SVGAGI. Trimming removed 8 bases from V and 2 bases from J, with 8 bases in between. The CDR3 DNA reads TGTGCCAGCTGTCAGAACACAGATACGCAGTATTTT. It encodes CASCQNTDTQYF.

This clone was observed once. V is TRBV7-9 and J is TRBJ1-5; D is perhaps TRBD1 (5 bases). The CDR3 extends over 19 amino acids. Germline V gives CDR1 SEHNR, CDR2 FQNEAQ (reference sequence). Trimming stripped 4 bases from V and 0 bases from J, with 22 bases between. Here the CDR3 reads CASSSRTTDTYYSNQPQHF. For the CDR3, the DNA is TGTGCCAGCAGCTCCCGCACGACAGATACTTATTATAGCAATCAGCCCCAGCATTTT.

V gene TRBV4-1 combines with J gene TRBJ2-2; 8 bases align to TRBD2. V trimming: 3 bases; J trimming: 6 bases; junction bases outside the gene matches: 9. The CDR3 consists of 16 residues. Germline CDR1 and CDR2: MGHRA and YSYEKL. CDR3 in amino acids: CASSQALAEVSGELFF. The DNA for the CDR3 is TGCGCCAGCAGCCAGGCACTAGCGGAGGTGTCCGGGGAGCTGTTTTTT.

This clone was seen only once. The chain joins TRBV12-3 or TRBV12-4 to TRBJ1-6, with D perhaps TRBD1 (6 bases). V gave up 4 bases and J gave up 14 bases, with 15 bases separating them. CDR3 length: 13 residues. The CDR3 sequence is CASSWAGEWALHF. The CDR3 DNA reads TGTGCCAGCAGTTGGGCAGGGGAGTGGGCCCTCCACTTT.

The gene calls are TRBV2 and TRBJ2-3; no reliable D call. The germline V gene encodes CDR1 SNHLY and CDR2 FYNNEI. Trimming removed 3 bases from V and 1 base from J, with 5 bases in between. There are 13 residues in the CDR3. Written as DNA, the CDR3 is TGTGCCAGCAGTGAGCAGGGCACAGATACGCAGTATTTT. Translated, it gives CASSEQGTDTQYF.

The table lists this clone with many counts. V is TRBV28 and J is TRBJ1-4; D gene unclear. This CDR3 region has 14 residues. The V gene's germline CDR1 is MDHEN and CDR2 SYDVKM. Trimming pared 1 base from V and 0 bases from J, leaving 3 bases between. DNA of the CDR3: TGTGCCAGCAGTTTATCTCCAACTAATGAAAAACTGTTTTTT. Protein sequence: CASSLSPTNEKLFF.

The gene calls are TRBV12-3 or TRBV12-4 and TRBJ1-1, with D uncertain. The CDR3 covers 13 residues. The V gene lost 8 bases and the J gene lost 0 bases, with 10 bases spanning the gap. CDR3 amino acids: CASSTIVNTEAFF. In DNA form, the CDR3 reads TGTGCCAGCTCTACCATCGTGAACACTGAAGCTTTCTTT.

The chain couples TRBV7-9 to TRBJ1-2; TRBD1 aligns across 7 bases. Germline V lookup: CDR1 SEHNR, CDR2 FQNEAQ (reference sequence). The CDR3 consists of 13 residues. The trim removed 6 bases at V and 3 bases at J, leaving 4 bases unmatched. The CDR3 here is CASSRDSYYGYTF. The CDR3 DNA sequence: TGTGCCAGCAGTCGGGACAGCTACTATGGCTACACCTTC.

V gene TRBV27 combines with J gene TRBJ2-5; TRBD2 aligns across 7 bases. Trimming took 3 bases from V and 1 from J; bases not matched to a gene: 5. This CDR3 spans 15 amino acids. Germline loops: CDR1 MNHEY, CDR2 SMNVEV (reference sequence). The CDR3, as DNA: TGTGCCAGCAGTTTGGGGTCTAGCGGCCAAGAGACCCAGTACTTC. Protein sequence: CASSLGSSGQETQYF.

This chain uses TRBV30 with TRBJ2-5, with TRBD1 matching over 8 bases. CDR3 length: 13 residues. J was trimmed by 2 bases and V by 1 base; bases with no gene match: 0. Per germline, CDR1 GTSNPN and CDR2 SVGIG (reference sequence). This CDR3 is CAWSGQGQETQYF. For the CDR3, the DNA is TGTGCCTGGAGTGGACAGGGGCAAGAGACCCAGTACTTC. The complete variable domain, with remaining parts taken from reference TRBV30 and TRBJ2-5, reads SQTIHQWPATLVQPVGSPLSLECTVEGTSNPNLYWYRQAAGRGLQLLFYSVGIGQISSEVPQNLSASRPQDRQFILSSKKLLLSDSGFYLCAWSGQGQETQYFGPGTRLLVL.

This clone was detected a few times. V and J are TRBV2 and TRBJ1-2; 7 nucleotides line up with TRBD1. The V gene's germline CDR1 is SNHLY and CDR2 FYNNEI. The CDR3 is 14 residues long. V shed 5 bases, J shed 8 bases, and the junction held 11 bases outside the gene matches. CDR3 loop: CASSRDRTSLGYTF. CDR3 coding DNA: TGTGCCAGCAGTCGGGACAGAACATCCCTCGGCTACACCTTC.

The genes are TRBV6-2 or TRBV6-3 and TRBJ1-3; D ambiguous. The V gene lost 0 bases and the J gene lost 6 bases, with 12 bases spanning the gap. The CDR3 totals 15 residues. Germline CDR1 MNHEY, CDR2 SVGEGT. The CDR3 DNA follows: TGTGCCAGCAGTTACTCCCCGTCCGCGGCAAACACCATATATTTT. Protein: CASSYSPSAANTIYF.

The chain joins TRBV7-2 to TRBJ2-7, with a tentative D call TRBD1 (5 bases). With 5 bases removed from V and 7 bases from J, the gap between germline ends came to 18 bases. Germline V gene lookup returns CDR1 SGHTA and CDR2 FQGNSA. CDR3 length equals 14 residues. CDR3 nucleotide sequence: TGTGCCAGCAGCCAAACTCCCCAGGGCCGTGAGCAGTACTTC. This gives the protein CASSQTPQGREQYF.

The chain combines TRBV15 with TRBJ2-2, with 11 bases that match TRBD1. This CDR3 spans 16 amino acids. The V gene end was trimmed by 4 bases and the J gene end by 5 bases; junction bases not matched to a gene: 6. CDR1 and CDR2 from the germline V gene are LNHNV and YYDKDF (reference sequence). This CDR3 is CATSTGQGADTGELFF. Here the CDR3 DNA reads TGTGCCACCAGCACCGGACAGGGGGCTGATACCGGGGAGCTGTTTTTT.

V and J are TRBV7-2 and TRBJ2-7, with unresolved D. V lost 8 bases, J lost 1 base, and 9 bases lay in between. The CDR3 consists of 12 residues. Germline CDR1 is SGHTA and CDR2 is FQGNSA. CDR3 DNA sequence: TGTGCCAGCGGAGCCCAATCCTACGAGCAGTACTTC. This codes for CASGAQSYEQYF.

V and J are TRBV28 and TRBJ1-5; 7 bases fit TRBD1. Trimming at V came to 6 bases and at J to 10 bases, leaving 24 bases not matched to a gene. CDR1 and CDR2 (germline): MDHEN, SYDVKM. There are 18 residues in the CDR3. The CDR3 loop is CASSRKPGQTVPGGPQHF. CDR3 nucleotide sequence: TGTGCCAGCAGCCGAAAACCGGGACAGACAGTCCCTGGAGGACCCCAGCATTTT.

CDR3 sequence reads: CASSDSEETQYF. Here the CDR3 DNA reads TGTGCCAGCAGTGACAGTGAAGAGACCCAGTACTTC. This rearrangement joins TRBV12-3 or TRBV12-4 to TRBJ2-5, with TRBD1 as a possible D gene (5 bases). The V gene lost 5 bases and the J gene lost 3 bases, with 7 bases spanning the gap. This CDR3 contains 12 residues.

The V and J genes are TRBV25-1 and TRBJ2-7; TRBD1 aligns across 9 bases. V was clipped by 6 bases and J by 2 bases; unmatched bases: 5. This CDR3 has 14 amino acids. Germline CDR1 and CDR2: MGHDK and SYGVNS. The chain's CDR3 is CASSQDRGTYEQYF. The CDR3 nucleotides are TGTGCCAGCAGCCAGGACAGGGGTACCTACGAGCAGTACTTC.

V usage is TRBV2 and J usage is TRBJ2-1; 9 bases fit TRBD2. The CDR3 runs to 15 residues. Germline V gene data show CDR1 as SNHLY and CDR2 as FYNNEI. The V segment lost 3 bases and the J segment 4 bases; nucleotides outside the gene matches: 4. The CDR3 is CASSDGTSGYNEQFF. The CDR3 nucleotides are TGTGCCAGCAGTGATGGTACTAGCGGGTACAATGAGCAGTTCTTC.

The chain links TRBV4-3 to TRBJ1-5; 10 nucleotides agree with TRBD1. The V segment lost 4 bases and the J segment 6 bases; nucleotides outside the gene matches: 12. This CDR3 spans 17 amino acids. The germline V gene encodes CDR1 LGHNA and CDR2 YSLEER. As DNA, the CDR3 is TGCGCCAGCAGCCGCAGCGCCGGGACAGGGGTGAGTCAGCCCCAGCATTTT. Its translation is CASSRSAGTGVSQPQHF.

This clone was counted a few times. The V and J genes are TRBV28 and TRBJ1-2; D gene ambiguous. V dropped 5 bases and J dropped 0 bases, with 10 bases sitting between them. CDR3 size: 14 residues. CDR1 and CDR2 (germline): MDHEN, SYDVKM. CDR3 nucleotides: TGTGCCAGCAGTCGGGCGGGGACTAACTATGGCTACACCTTC. It is translated as CASSRAGTNYGYTF.

This chain joins TRBV6-6 and TRBJ1-1; no definite D call. Trimming left V 6 bases short and J 4 bases short, with 18 bases between. Looked up from germline, CDR1 is MNHNY and CDR2 is SVGAGI (reference sequence). The CDR3 loop spans 15 amino acids. CDR3 nucleotide sequence: TGTGCCAGCAGCTCGCCTGATGGGCTGAGCACTGAAGCTTTCTTT. Its translation: CASSSPDGLSTEAFF.

The chain recombines TRBV9 with TRBJ2-1; D gene unclear. The CDR3 totals 13 residues. Between the trimmed V and J ends, which lost 3 bases and 9 bases, there was a span of 13 bases. Germline V gene sequence: CDR1 SGDLS, CDR2 YYNGEE. The CDR3: CASSASHEAEQFF. The CDR3 DNA is TGTGCCAGCAGCGCCTCTCACGAGGCTGAGCAGTTCTTC.